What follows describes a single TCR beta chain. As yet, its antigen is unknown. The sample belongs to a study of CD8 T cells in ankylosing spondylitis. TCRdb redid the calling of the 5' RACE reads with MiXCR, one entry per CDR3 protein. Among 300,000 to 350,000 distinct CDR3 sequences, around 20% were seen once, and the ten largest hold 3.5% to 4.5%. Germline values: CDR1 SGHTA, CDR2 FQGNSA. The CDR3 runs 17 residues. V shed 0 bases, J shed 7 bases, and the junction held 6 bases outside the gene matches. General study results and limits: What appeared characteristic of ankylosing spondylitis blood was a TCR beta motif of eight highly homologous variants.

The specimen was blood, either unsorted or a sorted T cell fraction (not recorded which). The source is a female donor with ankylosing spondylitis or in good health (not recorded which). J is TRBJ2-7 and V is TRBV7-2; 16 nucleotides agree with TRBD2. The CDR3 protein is CASSLALGLAGGREQYF. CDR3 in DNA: TGTGCCAGCAGCTTAGCGCTGGGACTAGCGGGAGGGAGGGAGCAGTACTTC. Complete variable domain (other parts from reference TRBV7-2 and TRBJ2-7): GAGVSQSPSNKVTEKGKDVELRCDPISGHTALYWYRQSLGQGLEFLIYFQGNSAPDKSGLPSDRFSAERTGGSVSTLTIQRTQQEDSAVYLCASSLALGLAGGREQYFGPGTRLTVT.